These T cell receptor beta chains were read from a single sample in a study of vaccination and CD4 T cells after COVID-19. Their antigens are not known. From the PCR reads, TCRdb called clonotypes with MiXCR, one entry per CDR3 protein. The sample includes around 18,000 distinct CDR3 sequences, around two fifths of them seen just once. The specimen was CD4+ T cells from blood, cultured in vitro. All receptors come from a human donor who had recovered from COVID-19. Both conserved end residues are part of each CDR3. A D gene is named only where the DNA matches it firmly. Clone sizes are given selectively: once, few, many, or a class where the clone is expanded.

V gene: TRBV2; J gene: TRBJ1-1; D gene: NA; clone size: NA; CDR3 DNA: TGTGCCAGCAGTGGTGGACTGCGGGGCACTGAAGCTTTCTTT; CDR3 protein: CASSGGLRGTEAFF
V gene: TRBV20-1; J gene: TRBJ1-2; D gene: NA; clone size: few; CDR3 DNA: TGCAGTGCCCCGCACGGGGACAACTATGGCTACACCTTC; CDR3 protein: CSAPHGDNYGYTF
V gene: TRBV7-3; J gene: TRBJ1-1; D gene: TRBD1; clone size: NA; CDR3 DNA: TGTGCCAGCAGTCGGACAGGGAACACTGAAGCTTTCTTT; CDR3 protein: CASSRTGNTEAFF
V gene: TRBV29-1; J gene: TRBJ1-2; D gene: NA; clone size: few; CDR3 DNA: TGCAGCGTTTGGGTAGCATTTAACTATGGCTACACCTTC; CDR3 protein: CSVWVAFNYGYTF
V gene: TRBV4-2; J gene: TRBJ2-3; D gene: TRBD2; clone size: NA; CDR3 DNA: TGTGCCAGCAGCCAGTTCCCGCGGGGGACTAACTTCCACTTT; CDR3 protein: CASSQFPRGTNFHF
V gene: TRBV11-1; J gene: TRBJ2-7; D gene: TRBD1; clone size: NA; CDR3 DNA: TGTGCCAGCAGTAACCGGGACAGGGGAAAATACGAGCAGTACTTC; CDR3 protein: CASSNRDRGKYEQYF
V gene: TRBV28; J gene: TRBJ2-1; D gene: NA; clone size: NA; CDR3 DNA: TGTGCCAGCAGTTATGGGCGGTATGAGCAGTTCTTC; CDR3 protein: CASSYGRYEQFF
V gene: TRBV20-1; J gene: TRBJ2-1; D gene: TRBD2; clone size: NA; CDR3 DNA: TGCAGTGCGGACCCTAGGACTAGCGGGAACTACAATGAGCAGTTCTTC; CDR3 protein: CSADPRTSGNYNEQFF
V gene: TRBV6-1; J gene: TRBJ2-1; D gene: TRBD2; clone size: NA; CDR3 DNA: TGTGCCAGCAGTGTCGGGACTAGCGACATCAATGAGCAGTTCTTC; CDR3 protein: CASSVGTSDINEQFF
V gene: TRBV7-9; J gene: TRBJ2-2; D gene: TRBD2; clone size: NA; CDR3 DNA: TGTGCCAGCAGCTTACTAGCGGGACACACCGGGGAGCTGTTTTTT; CDR3 protein: CASSLLAGHTGELFF
V gene: TRBV6-2/TRBV6-3; J gene: TRBJ2-1; D gene: TRBD2; clone size: NA; CDR3 DNA: TGTGCCAGCGTAAACCCAGGGAGGGCCAATGAGCAGTTCTTC; CDR3 protein: CASVNPGRANEQFF
V gene: TRBV20-1; J gene: TRBJ2-1; D gene: TRBD1; clone size: NA; CDR3 DNA: TGCAGTGCTAGAGATCGCCGGGACAGCTCATACAATGAGCAGTTCTTC; CDR3 protein: CSARDRRDSSYNEQFF
V gene: TRBV4-1; J gene: TRBJ1-5; D gene: TRBD1; clone size: once; CDR3 DNA: TGCGCCAGCGGGGGACAGGGGAATCAGCCCCAGCATTTT; CDR3 protein: CASGGQGNQPQHF
V gene: TRBV7-2; J gene: TRBJ1-6; D gene: NA; clone size: few; CDR3 DNA: TGTGCCAGCAGCTTAGTGCCCAGAAATTCACCCCTCCACTTT; CDR3 protein: CASSLVPRNSPLHF
V gene: TRBV10-1; J gene: TRBJ2-3; D gene: NA; clone size: NA; CDR3 DNA: TGCGCCAGCAGTCGAGACAGAACCACAGATACGCAGTATTTT; CDR3 protein: CASSRDRTTDTQYF
V gene: TRBV6-1; J gene: TRBJ2-7; D gene: TRBD2; clone size: NA; CDR3 DNA: TGTGCCAGCAGAGGGATAGCGGGAGGGGTCTACGAGCAGTACTTC; CDR3 protein: CASRGIAGGVYEQYF
V gene: TRBV20-1; J gene: TRBJ2-1; D gene: TRBD2; clone size: NA; CDR3 DNA: TGCAGTGCTAGAGGCCCTAGCGGCAATGAGCAGTTCTTC; CDR3 protein: CSARGPSGNEQFF
V gene: TRBV28; J gene: TRBJ2-1; D gene: TRBD2; clone size: NA; CDR3 DNA: TGTGCCAGCAGACTCCGAGCGGGAGTACGCAATGAGCAGTTCTTC; CDR3 protein: CASRLRAGVRNEQFF
V gene: TRBV6-4; J gene: TRBJ2-2; D gene: NA; clone size: few; CDR3 DNA: TGTGCCAGCAGTGAATCCGTTACCGGGGAGCTGTTTTTT; CDR3 protein: CASSESVTGELFF
V gene: TRBV19; J gene: TRBJ2-6; D gene: TRBD1; clone size: NA; CDR3 DNA: TGTGCCAGTAGTATAGTTACAGGGGGAGCTGGGGCCAACGTCCTGACTTTC; CDR3 protein: CASSIVTGGAGANVLTF
V gene: TRBV7-8; J gene: TRBJ2-7; D gene: TRBD2; clone size: NA; CDR3 DNA: TGTGCCAGCAGCTTAGCCCGCGTTTTTACTAGCGAGTACGAGCAGTACTTC; CDR3 protein: CASSLARVFTSEYEQYF
V gene: TRBV6-4; J gene: TRBJ2-2; D gene: TRBD1; clone size: NA; CDR3 DNA: TGTGCCGGCAGTGACTCGAGAGGGGGCGACACCGGGGAGCTGTTTTTT; CDR3 protein: CAGSDSRGGDTGELFF
V gene: TRBV7-2; J gene: TRBJ2-1; D gene: NA; clone size: NA; CDR3 DNA: TGTGCCAGCAGCTTAGCCTCCCAGACCTACAATGAGCAGTTCTTC; CDR3 protein: CASSLASQTYNEQFF
V gene: TRBV6-1; J gene: TRBJ2-2; D gene: NA; clone size: NA; CDR3 DNA: TGTGCCAGCAAAGGAACTCGGGGAGCCTCGAACACCGGGGAGCTGTTTTTT; CDR3 protein: CASKGTRGASNTGELFF
V gene: TRBV20-1; J gene: TRBJ2-3; D gene: TRBD2; clone size: NA; CDR3 DNA: TGCAGTGCTAGCCAAGCGGGGCCAAGCACAGATACGCAGTATTTT; CDR3 protein: CSASQAGPSTDTQYF
V gene: TRBV5-1; J gene: TRBJ2-1; D gene: NA; clone size: once; CDR3 DNA: TGCGCCAGCAGAGGCGGCTACAATGAGCAGTTCTTC; CDR3 protein: CASRGGYNEQFF
V gene: TRBV7-2; J gene: TRBJ2-1; D gene: TRBD2; clone size: few; CDR3 DNA: TGTGCCAGCAGGTCCGCGGGAGGCCCTGAGCAGTTCTTC; CDR3 protein: CASRSAGGPEQFF
V gene: TRBV9; J gene: TRBJ1-3; D gene: NA; clone size: once; CDR3 DNA: TGTGCCAGCAGCGCCTTCCTTGGCGGGGAAAACACCATATATTTT; CDR3 protein: CASSAFLGGENTIYF
V gene: TRBV24-1; J gene: TRBJ1-1; D gene: NA; clone size: few; CDR3 DNA: TGTGCCACCAGTGATTCCACACCCGGGGGGAGCACTGAAGCTTTCTTT; CDR3 protein: CATSDSTPGGSTEAFF